This T cell receptor beta chain was recovered during a study of blood T cell repertoires in COVID-19. Study-wide background: In each case, the material was cDNA or gDNA derived from T cells, B-cell-depleted T cells, or PBMCs.

Under the authors' procedure: Researchers report that nucleated cell counts were estimated from reference gene primer amplification. Clones were sequenced by immunoSEQ multiplex PCR, and TCRdb holds only the in-frame ones, with some missing. V, J and clone size are those of that table, while D and trimming were read from the DNA. The sample holds some 380,000 clones, around 91% seen once. J was trimmed by 8 bases and V by 4 bases; bases with no gene match: 8. Germline V gene data show CDR1 as MNHEY and CDR2 as SVGAGI. The CDR3 covers 15 residues. V and J are TRBV6-5 and TRBJ2-1; 10 positions match TRBD2. This clonotype originated in a man in his late teens or twenties with active or convalescent COVID-19. The specimen sequenced was peripheral blood. CDR3 residues: CASSSTGTSVHEQFF. For the CDR3, the DNA is TGTGCCAGCAGTTCCACCGGGACTAGCGTACATGAGCAGTTCTTC.